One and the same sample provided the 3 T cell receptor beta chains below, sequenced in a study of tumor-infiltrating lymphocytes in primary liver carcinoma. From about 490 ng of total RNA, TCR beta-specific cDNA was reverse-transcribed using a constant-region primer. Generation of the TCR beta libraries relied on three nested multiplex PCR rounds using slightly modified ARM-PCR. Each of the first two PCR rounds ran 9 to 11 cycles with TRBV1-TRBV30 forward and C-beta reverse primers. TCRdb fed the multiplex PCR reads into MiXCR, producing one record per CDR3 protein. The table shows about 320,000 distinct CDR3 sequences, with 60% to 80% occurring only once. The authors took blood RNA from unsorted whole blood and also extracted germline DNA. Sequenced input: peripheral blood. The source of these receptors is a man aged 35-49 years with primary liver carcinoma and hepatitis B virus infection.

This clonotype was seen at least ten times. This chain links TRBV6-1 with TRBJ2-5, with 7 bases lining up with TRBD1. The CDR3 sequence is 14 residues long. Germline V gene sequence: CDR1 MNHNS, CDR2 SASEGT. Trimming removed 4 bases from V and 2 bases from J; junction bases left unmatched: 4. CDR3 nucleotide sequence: TGTGCCAGCAGTGTGCCGGGACAGCAAGAGACCCAGTACTTC. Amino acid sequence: CASSVPGQQETQYF.

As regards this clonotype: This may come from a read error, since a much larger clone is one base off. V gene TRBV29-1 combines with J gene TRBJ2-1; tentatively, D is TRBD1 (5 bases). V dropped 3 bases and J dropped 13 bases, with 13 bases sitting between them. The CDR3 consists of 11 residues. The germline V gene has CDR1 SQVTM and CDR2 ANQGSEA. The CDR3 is CSVDREVPQFF. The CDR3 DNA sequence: TGCAGCGTTGACAGGGAAGTACCCCAGTTCTTC.

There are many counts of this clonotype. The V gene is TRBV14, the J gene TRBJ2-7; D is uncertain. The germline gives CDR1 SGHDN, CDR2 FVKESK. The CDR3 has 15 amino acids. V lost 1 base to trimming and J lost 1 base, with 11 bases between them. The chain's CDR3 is CASSQGPSLSYEQYF. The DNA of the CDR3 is TGTGCCAGCAGCCAAGGACCTTCCCTTTCCTACGAGCAGTACTTC.